The rows below give T cell receptor beta chains drawn from one sample of a study of blood T cell repertoires in COVID-19. Method: immunoSEQ multiplex PCR; TCRdb's copy keeps in-frame clones and lacks some. This table holds 200,000 to 300,000 clones, approximately 89% found once. Specimen: PBMCs or T cells enriched from blood (not recorded which). All receptors come from a woman in her twenties or thirties with acute COVID-19. Each CDR3 is given without its conserved first and last residue.

v_gene,j_gene,CDR3aa
TRBV6-1,TRBJ2-5,ASSERAGGQETQY
TRBV7-2,TRBJ2-7,ASSQPGLPREQY
TRBV19,TRBJ1-2,ASSMVSVPKLSHT
TRBV5-1,TRBJ1-1,ASSLQRGVMNTEAF
TRBV30,TRBJ1-2,AWSYGTPSRGYT
TRBV9,TRBJ2-1,ASSVGFRGGVGEQF
TRBV14,TRBJ1-2,ASSQLPGGSGNNYGYT
TRBV18,TRBJ1-5,ASSPYRGSQPQH
TRBV12-3/TRBV12-4,TRBJ1-1,ASSLRVNTEAF
TRBV29-1,TRBJ2-4,SVFRGGNIQY
TRBV5-1,TRBJ1-2,ASSLLNRGSNYGYT
TRBV19,TRBJ1-1,ASSIAGGTEAF
TRBV28,TRBJ1-4,ASTWTVDNEKLF
TRBV9,TRBJ2-7,ASSVGLVREQY
TRBV28,TRBJ1-2,ASSYVGGIYGYT
TRBV5-6,TRBJ2-1,ASSVLLGQGLNEQF
TRBV4-3,TRBJ1-2,ASSQAEQGFLYGYT
TRBV2,TRBJ1-1,ASSGDRGRDTEAF
TRBV5-1,TRBJ2-5,ASSFGEAGRETQY
TRBV5-6,TRBJ1-5,ASSLWGLDHQPQH
TRBV28,TRBJ1-1,ASSPVWGLNTEAF
TRBV19,TRBJ1-3,ASRRFEGDGSGNTIY
TRBV3-1/TRBV3-2,TRBJ1-5,ASSQDRAKGGGQPQH
TRBV2,TRBJ1-1,ASMNSRNTEAF
TRBV7-9,TRBJ2-7,ASSLVDSYEQY
TRBV19,TRBJ2-3,ASSAFSGGVTDTQY
TRBV4-3,TRBJ2-1,ASSLRTSGGGNEQF
TRBV18,TRBJ1-1,ASSPASTGVNTEAF
TRBV4-3,TRBJ2-1,ASSPDRGIYNEQF
TRBV3-1/TRBV3-2,TRBJ2-5,ASSPRRGLETQY
TRBV7-8,TRBJ1-5,ASSFLKDSNQPQH